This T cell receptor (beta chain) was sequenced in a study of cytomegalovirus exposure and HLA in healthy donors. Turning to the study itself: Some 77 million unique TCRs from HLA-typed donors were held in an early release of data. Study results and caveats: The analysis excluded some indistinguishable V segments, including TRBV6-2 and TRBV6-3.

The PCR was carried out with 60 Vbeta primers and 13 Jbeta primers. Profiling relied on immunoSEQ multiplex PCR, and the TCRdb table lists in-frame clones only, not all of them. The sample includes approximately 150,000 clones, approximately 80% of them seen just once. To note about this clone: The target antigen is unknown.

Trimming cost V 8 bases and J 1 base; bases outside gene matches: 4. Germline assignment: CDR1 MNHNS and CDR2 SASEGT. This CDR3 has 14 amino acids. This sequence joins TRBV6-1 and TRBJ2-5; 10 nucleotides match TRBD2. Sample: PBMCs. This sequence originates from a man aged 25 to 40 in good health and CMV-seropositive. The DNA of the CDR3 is TGTGCCAGCCGCGGACTAGCGGCCCAAGAGACCCAGTACTTC. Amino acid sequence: CASRGLAAQETQYF.